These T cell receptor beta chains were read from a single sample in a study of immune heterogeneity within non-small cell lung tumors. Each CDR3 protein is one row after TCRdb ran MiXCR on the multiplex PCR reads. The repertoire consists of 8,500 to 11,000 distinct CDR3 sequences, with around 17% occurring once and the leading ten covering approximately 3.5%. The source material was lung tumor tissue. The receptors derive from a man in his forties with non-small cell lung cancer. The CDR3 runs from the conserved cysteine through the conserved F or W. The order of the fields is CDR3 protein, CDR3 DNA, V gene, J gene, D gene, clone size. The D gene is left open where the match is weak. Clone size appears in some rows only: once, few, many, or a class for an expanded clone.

CASSPEGTSGSSYEQYF	TGTGCCAGCAGCCCAGAAGGGACTAGCGGGAGTTCTTACGAGCAGTACTTC	TRBV7-4	TRBJ2-7	TRBD2	medium-sized
CASSENDREEYF	TGTGCCAGCAGTGAAAACGACAGGGAGGAGTATTTT	TRBV6-1	TRBJ2-3	NA	medium-sized
CAWQGLAGWGGLHEQYF	TGTGCCTGGCAAGGACTAGCGGGATGGGGAGGCCTACACGAGCAGTACTTC	TRBV30	TRBJ2-7	TRBD2	medium-sized
CASRRQGRNEQFF	TGTGCCAGCAGGCGACAGGGGCGCAATGAGCAGTTCTTC	TRBV6-1	TRBJ2-1	TRBD1	many
CASSPETGWAAKLFF	TGTGCCAGCAGCCCAGAGACAGGGTGGGCGGCGAAACTGTTTTTT	TRBV14	TRBJ1-4	TRBD1	many
CASSPQGGGGYTF	TGTGCCAGCAGCCCGCAGGGGGGAGGTGGCTACACCTTC	TRBV7-2	TRBJ1-2	TRBD1	many
CASSLTSPGQGFDEQYF	TGTGCCAGCAGCTTAACATCCCCGGGACAGGGCTTCGACGAGCAGTACTTC	TRBV11-1	TRBJ2-7	TRBD1	medium-sized
CASSLRLGQGAGGYTF	TGTGCCAGCAGCTTAAGGCTGGGACAGGGGGCAGGTGGCTACACCTTC	TRBV5-4	TRBJ1-2	TRBD1	NA
CASSSLAGGYNEQFF	TGTGCCAGCAGCTCACTAGCGGGGGGTTACAATGAGCAGTTCTTC	TRBV6-1	TRBJ2-1	TRBD2	many
CASSLAQVGWEAQHF	TGTGCCAGCAGTTTGGCACAGGTTGGCTGGGAGGCCCAGCATTTT	TRBV12-3/TRBV12-4	TRBJ1-5	NA	medium-sized
CASSLGAGSGNEQFF	TGTGCCAGCAGCTTAGGGGCGGGTTCGGGGAATGAGCAGTTCTTC	TRBV7-2	TRBJ2-1	NA	many
CSAFSGAQETQYF	TGCAGTGCTTTTAGCGGGGCCCAAGAGACCCAGTACTTC	TRBV20-1	TRBJ2-5	TRBD2	many
CASSSLQSGIRETQYF	TGTGCCAGCAGTTCCCTCCAAAGCGGGATTCGAGAGACCCAGTACTTC	TRBV27	TRBJ2-5	TRBD2	many
CATRVTEAFF	TGTGCCACCAGGGTGACTGAAGCTTTCTTT	TRBV28	TRBJ1-1	NA	medium-sized
CASRPGQAGTGELFF	TGTGCCAGCAGACCCGGACAGGCGGGCACCGGGGAGCTGTTTTTT	TRBV7-9	TRBJ2-2	TRBD1	many
CASSVIRGKSSYEQYF	TGTGCCAGCAGCGTCATCCGGGGGAAGAGCTCCTACGAGCAGTACTTC	TRBV7-8	TRBJ2-7	NA	medium-sized
CATSRVGGGASGYTF	TGTGCCACCAGCAGAGTGGGTGGGGGGGCGAGTGGCTACACCTTC	TRBV15	TRBJ1-2	NA	many
CASSPGRISGNTIYF	TGTGCCAGCAGTCCGGGACGGATCTCTGGAAACACCATATATTTT	TRBV12-3/TRBV12-4	TRBJ1-3	NA	medium-sized
CASSLRTGDYEQYF	TGTGCCAGCAGCTTGAGGACAGGGGACTACGAGCAGTACTTC	TRBV5-5	TRBJ2-7	TRBD1	few
CASSPRRAGGQIRGEAKNIQYF	TGTGCCAGCAGCCCCCGCAGGGCGGGGGGGCAAATTCGAGGGGAGGCCAAAAACATTCAGTACTTC	TRBV12-3/TRBV12-4	TRBJ2-4	TRBD2	many
CASSSLGQGGRNTIYF	TGTGCCAGCAGCTCCCTGGGACAGGGTGGAAGAAACACCATATATTTT	TRBV7-9	TRBJ1-3	TRBD1	many
CASSQDPHLQGRGLSGANVLTF	TGCGCCAGCAGCCAAGACCCACATCTTCAGGGCAGGGGGCTTTCTGGGGCCAACGTCCTGACTTTC	TRBV4-3	TRBJ2-6	TRBD1	NA
CASSTAGTTDTQYF	TGTGCCAGCTCCACCGCCGGAACCACAGATACGCAGTATTTT	TRBV7-3	TRBJ2-3	NA	many
CASSSGVGRTGELFF	TGTGCCAGCAGCTCAGGGGTTGGTAGGACCGGGGAGCTGTTTTTT	TRBV7-2	TRBJ2-2	NA	many
CASRTSGGGTGELFF	TGTGCCAGCAGGACTAGCGGGGGCGGCACCGGGGAGCTGTTTTTT	TRBV2	TRBJ2-2	TRBD2	medium-sized
CASSLGSSGSPYEQYF	TGTGCCAGCAGCTTAGGGTCTAGCGGGAGCCCCTACGAGCAGTACTTC	TRBV7-2	TRBJ2-7	TRBD2	medium-sized
CASSESTAGFGTDTQYF	TGCGCCAGCAGTGAGTCGACGGCAGGGTTCGGAACAGATACGCAGTATTTT	TRBV10-1	TRBJ2-3	NA	medium-sized
CASSPPTLKQYF	TGTGCCAGCAGTCCCCCGACCCTAAAGCAGTACTTC	TRBV28	TRBJ2-7	NA	many
CASSLARTSGYEQYF	TGTGCCAGCAGCTTAGCGAGGACTAGCGGCTACGAGCAGTACTTC	TRBV7-2	TRBJ2-7	TRBD2	NA
CACKGEYNSPLHF	TGTGCCTGCAAAGGGGAATATAATTCACCCCTCCACTTT	TRBV30	TRBJ1-6	NA	once
CASSSGWVEQFF	TGTGCCAGCAGTTCGGGGTGGGTTGAGCAGTTCTTC	TRBV12-3/TRBV12-4	TRBJ2-1	NA	many
CAWEREVGYEQYF	TGTGCCTGGGAGCGGGAGGTGGGGTACGAGCAGTACTTC	TRBV30	TRBJ2-7	TRBD2	medium-sized
CASSQFTPDRLTYGYTF	TGTGCCAGCAGCCAATTTACGCCGGACAGACTGACCTATGGCTACACCTTC	TRBV14	TRBJ1-2	NA	NA
CASRAQGVGSPLQF	TGTGCCAGCAGGGCTCAGGGGGTTGGTTCACCCCTCCAATTT	TRBV5-4	TRBJ1-6	TRBD1	NA
CASSPGPGLTDTQYF	TGTGCCAGCAGCCCGGGACCTGGGTTAACAGATACGCAGTATTTT	TRBV7-3	TRBJ2-3	NA	many
CATSRDRLTSYEQYF	TGTGCCACCAGCAGAGACCGACTAACCTCCTACGAGCAGTACTTC	TRBV15	TRBJ2-7	NA	many
CASSLEGGYTEAFF	TGTGCCAGCAGCTTAGAGGGGGGATACACTGAAGCTTTCTTT	TRBV7-8	TRBJ1-1	NA	medium-sized
CASSYSWTLRSYGYTF	TGTGCCAGCAGTTACTCTTGGACCCTAAGGAGCTATGGCTACACCTTC	TRBV6-2/TRBV6-3	TRBJ1-2	NA	many
CASSASGTISYEQYF	TGTGCCAGCTCAGCCAGCGGGACAATCTCCTACGAGCAGTACTTC	TRBV18	TRBJ2-7	NA	medium-sized
CAQGQLGNTIYF	TGTGCGCAGGGACAACTTGGAAACACCATATATTTT	TRBV6-1	TRBJ1-3	NA	NA
CASSQDWTGDQPQHF	TGTGCCAGCAGCCAAGATTGGACAGGGGACCAGCCCCAGCATTTT	TRBV4-2	TRBJ1-5	TRBD1	many
CASSQDRPLTGNYEQYF	TGCGCCAGCAGCCAAGATCGCCCCCTAACAGGGAACTACGAGCAGTACTTC	TRBV4-1	TRBJ2-7	NA	many
CASSLGLRAAIEAFF	TGTGCCAGCAGCTTAGGGCTCCGGGCCGCTATCGAAGCTTTCTTT	TRBV28	TRBJ1-1	NA	many
CSVAQQGNEQYF	TGCAGCGTTGCCCAACAGGGAAACGAGCAGTACTTC	TRBV29-1	TRBJ2-7	NA	many
CASSLAENTEAFF	TGTGCCAGCAGCTTAGCAGAGAACACTGAAGCTTTCTTT	TRBV7-3	TRBJ1-1	NA	many
CASSFQHLSTDTQYF	TGTGCCAGCAGTTTCCAACACCTAAGCACAGATACGCAGTATTTT	TRBV28	TRBJ2-3	NA	medium-sized
CATSREGATEAFF	TGTGCCACCAGCAGAGAGGGGGCCACTGAAGCTTTCTTT	TRBV15	TRBJ1-1	NA	many
CASSSSQEGGNSPLHF	TGTGCCAGCAGTTCAAGTCAGGAGGGGGGTAATTCACCCCTCCACTTT	TRBV6-1	TRBJ1-6	NA	many
CASSLYPRSFADTQYF	TGCGCCAGCAGCTTGTATCCCCGCAGCTTCGCAGATACGCAGTATTTT	TRBV5-1	TRBJ2-3	NA	many
CASNLRATNEKLFF	TGTGCCAGCAACTTAAGAGCAACTAATGAAAAACTGTTTTTT	TRBV2	TRBJ1-4	NA	many
CASSFSGSQETQYF	TGTGCCAGCAGCTTTAGCGGGTCCCAAGAGACCCAGTACTTC	TRBV3-1	TRBJ2-5	TRBD2	many
CASRASGWGREEQYF	TGTGCCAGCAGAGCCTCAGGGTGGGGGAGGGAGGAGCAGTACTTC	TRBV6-1	TRBJ2-7	TRBD2	medium-sized